This TCR beta chain originates from a study of T cell repertoires in cytomegalovirus infection (dated by TCRdb to the late 2010s). Notes on the research overall: Donor HLA type was relevant to the analysis, because carriage of CMV infection together with the matching HLA type was indicated by public TCR beta signatures. Overall study results and their limits: Carriers of CMV infection plus the relevant HLA type were discriminated by the cumulative frequency of public TCR beta family members in the study cohort and in an independent roughly 320-donor cohort. The ex vivo response was dominated by HLA-C-restricted CMV-specific TCR beta clonotypes, which also provided the single most frequent clonotype in two of eight donors.

The CDR3 numbers 13 residues from cysteine through phenylalanine. Just the 39-base CDR3 DNA is kept, in frame starting at base 1. CDR1 and CDR2 are drawn from the germline V gene: MGHRA, YSYEKL. V is cut by 2 bases and J by 8 bases, and the space between the germline ends is 9 bases. The run used an Illumina HiSeq 1500. In-frame beta chains were kept once TCRdb had trimmed the public reads at Q25 with fastp and called clones with MiXCR. Records with the same CDR3 protein are collapsed into one entry carrying the most frequent genes and DNA. A total of approximately 400,000 distinct CDR3 sequences appear in this sample, approximately 30% of them only once. The biggest ten clones account for roughly 15% of the sample. In regard to this clonotype: Its antigen specificity is not known. Base qualities are not recorded, but no much larger clone differs from it by a single base.

Sequenced: PBMCs. The receptor's source is a human donor in good health (CMV status not recorded). Some clones in this sample may be carry-over from other donors' samples. The V and J genes are TRBV4-1 and TRBJ2-2; no D segment can be confidently identified. CDR3 protein: CASSQFCGGELFF. The nucleotide sequence is TGCGCCAGCAGCCAATTCTGCGGAGGGGAGCTGTTTTTT.